The rows below give T cell receptor beta chains drawn from one sample of a study of blood T cell repertoires in COVID-19. The table came from immunoSEQ multiplex PCR; TCRdb's copy has only in-frame clones and leaves some out. The sample has more than 250,000 clones, more than 75% seen once; the top ten hold roughly a tenth. Sequences were obtained from PBMCs or T cells enriched from blood (not recorded which). These receptors came from a young woman who had recovered from COVID-19. Both conserved end residues are part of each CDR3. A D gene is named only where the DNA matches it firmly. Size tells how often a clone was seen (once, few, many) or the class of an expanded clone, and some rows leave it out.

CDR3aa	CDR3nt	d_gene	abundance	v_gene	j_gene
CASSLGHGTTAGNTIYF	TGCGCCAGCAGCTTGGGGCACGGGACAACCGCTGGAAACACCATATATTTT	-	-	TRBV5-1	TRBJ1-3
CASTGTGVNQPQHF	TGCGCCAGCACCGGGACAGGGGTGAATCAGCCCCAGCATTTT	TRBD1	-	TRBV5-1	TRBJ1-5
CASSLGQVVNTEAFF	TGCGCCAGCAGCTTGGGACAGGTTGTTAACACTGAAGCTTTCTTT	-	once	TRBV5-1	TRBJ1-1
CASSVARIGGSGANVLTF	TGTGCCAGCAGCGTAGCTCGGATAGGGGGCTCTGGGGCCAACGTCCTGACTTTC	-	-	TRBV9	TRBJ2-6
CASSHVVSSNQPQHF	TGCGCCAGCAGCCATGTCGTCTCTAGCAATCAGCCCCAGCATTTT	-	-	TRBV4-1	TRBJ1-5
CASSPGGSGTSQETQYF	TGCGCCAGCAGCCCCGGTGGAAGCGGGACGTCGCAAGAGACCCAGTACTTC	TRBD2	-	TRBV5-1	TRBJ2-5
CASSFGLAGGPTDTQYF	TGTGCCAGCAGCTTCGGACTAGCGGGGGGGCCCACAGATACGCAGTATTTT	TRBD2	-	TRBV9	TRBJ2-3
CASSRGGTEAFF	TGTGCCAGCAGTAGAGGAGGCACTGAAGCTTTCTTT	-	-	TRBV9	TRBJ1-1
CASRGSYTGELFF	TGTGCCAGCCGAGGATCATACACCGGGGAGCTGTTTTTT	-	few	TRBV2	TRBJ2-2
CASSQASSTLSSYNEQFF	TGCGCCAGCAGCCAAGCCTCCTCTACCCTAAGCTCCTACAATGAGCAGTTCTTC	-	-	TRBV4-1	TRBJ2-1
CASSLLPGQPHNEQFF	TGTGCCAGCAGCTTATTACCGGGACAGCCCCACAATGAGCAGTTCTTC	TRBD1	medium-sized	TRBV7-2	TRBJ2-1
CASSPETSGTSLQETQYF	TGTGCCAGCTCACCTGAAACTAGCGGGACCTCCCTCCAAGAGACCCAGTACTTC	TRBD2	-	TRBV18	TRBJ2-5
CASSPFDQVRNTEAFF	TGTGCCAGCTCACCATTCGACCAGGTTAGGAACACTGAAGCTTTCTTT	-	-	TRBV18	TRBJ1-1
CASSIRPMGEGNEQFF	TGTGCCAGCAGCATCCGCCCTATGGGGGAGGGCAATGAGCAGTTCTTC	TRBD2	-	TRBV2	TRBJ2-1
CASSLDSDTLYGYTF	TGTGCCAGCAGCTTAGATTCGGACACCTTATATGGCTACACCTTC	-	-	TRBV7-6	TRBJ1-2
CASTPTVNSNYGYTF	TGTGCCAGCACTCCGACAGTGAATTCTAACTATGGCTACACCTTC	-	-	TRBV3-1/TRBV3-2	TRBJ1-2
CASSAQGCRNTIYF	TGCGCCAGCAGTGCACAGGGTTGTAGAAACACCATATATTTT	-	-	TRBV10-1	TRBJ1-3
CASSLTSGTDTQYF	TGTGCCAGCAGTTTAACTAGCGGGACAGATACGCAGTATTTT	TRBD2	-	TRBV28	TRBJ2-3
CAISDGLAPNTDTQYF	TGTGCCATCAGTGATGGGCTAGCCCCCAACACAGATACGCAGTATTTT	-	-	TRBV10-3	TRBJ2-3
CAISDLGGGGYTF	TGTGCCATCAGTGATTTAGGGGGCGGAGGCTACACCTTC	TRBD1	-	TRBV10-3	TRBJ1-2
CASSLRGSYNQPQHF	TGTGCCAGCAGCTTAAGGGGGTCCTACAATCAGCCCCAGCATTTT	-	-	TRBV7-2	TRBJ1-5
CASSLRASGRRETDTQYF	TGTGCCAGCAGCTTAAGGGCTAGCGGGAGGAGGGAGACAGATACGCAGTATTTT	TRBD2	-	TRBV7-3	TRBJ2-3
CSVEGSWRYGYTF	TGCAGCGTTGAAGGTTCTTGGAGGTATGGCTACACCTTC	-	once	TRBV29-1	TRBJ1-2
CSVEGNRGVNTEAFF	TGCAGCGTTGAAGGGAACAGGGGGGTGAACACTGAAGCTTTCTTT	TRBD1	-	TRBV29-1	TRBJ1-1
CAWSHGGYQETQYF	TGTGCCTGGAGTCATGGGGGGTACCAAGAGACCCAGTACTTC	-	-	TRBV30	TRBJ2-5
CASSLDGQTYEQYF	TGCGCCAGCAGCTTGGATGGACAAACCTACGAGCAGTACTTC	-	many	TRBV5-1	TRBJ2-7
CASSLLPIAAYYGYTF	TGTGCCAGCAGCCTCCTACCGATTGCGGCCTACTATGGCTACACCTTC	-	-	TRBV28	TRBJ1-2
CACAGTVALNTEAFF	TGTGCCTGTGCGGGGACAGTTGCCCTGAACACTGAAGCTTTCTTT	TRBD1	-	TRBV30	TRBJ1-1
CASSRTFQETQYF	TGTGCCAGCAGCCGGACTTTCCAAGAGACCCAGTACTTC	-	-	TRBV6-4	TRBJ2-5
CASSLLWRDDTGELFF	TGTGCCAGCAGCTTATTATGGCGGGATGACACCGGGGAGCTGTTTTTT	-	-	TRBV7-9	TRBJ2-2
CAWSVVRGNTEAFF	TGTGCCTGGAGTGTTGTAAGGGGGAACACTGAAGCTTTCTTT	-	-	TRBV30	TRBJ1-1
CASSSGLAREQYF	TGTGCCAGCAGCTCGGGACTAGCGCGCGAGCAGTACTTC	TRBD2	-	TRBV13	TRBJ2-7
CASSITRPSTLYGYTF	TGTGCCAGCAGCATCACGCGGCCCTCCACCCTCTATGGCTACACCTTC	-	-	TRBV21-1	TRBJ1-2
CASSLETGSTDTQYF	TGCGCCAGCAGCTTGGAAACGGGAAGCACAGATACGCAGTATTTT	-	-	TRBV5-1	TRBJ2-3
CASSLGKGMSVGQETQYF	TGTGCCAGCAGCTTAGGAAAGGGGATGTCCGTGGGGCAAGAGACCCAGTACTTC	-	few	TRBV7-9	TRBJ2-5
CSARDIAQYF	TGCAGTGCTAGAGATATCGCCCAGTACTTC	-	few	TRBV20-1	TRBJ2-5
CASSLTGWGNYGYTF	TGTGCCAGCAGTTTGACAGGATGGGGTAACTATGGCTACACCTTC	-	few	TRBV27	TRBJ1-2
CASSQDTTGSTDTQYF	TGTGCCAGCAGCCAAGATACGACAGGGAGCACAGATACGCAGTATTTT	TRBD1	-	TRBV3-1/TRBV3-2	TRBJ2-3
CATSDPGTGLYNEQFF	TGTGCCACCAGTGACCCCGGGACAGGGCTCTACAATGAGCAGTTCTTC	TRBD1	-	TRBV24-1	TRBJ2-1
CAWTVGGAISNQPQHF	TGTGCCTGGACCGTAGGAGGGGCAATTAGCAATCAGCCCCAGCATTTT	-	-	TRBV30	TRBJ1-5
CASSPTDYTNEQFF	TGTGCCAGCTCACCGACAGATTACACGAATGAGCAGTTCTTC	-	few	TRBV18	TRBJ2-1
CASSLPGLRYEQYF	TGCGCCAGCAGCTTACCGGGACTAAGGTACGAGCAGTACTTC	TRBD2	-	TRBV5-1	TRBJ2-7
CSVGSSGRAETQYF	TGCAGCGTTGGTTCTAGCGGGAGGGCAGAGACCCAGTACTTC	TRBD2	-	TRBV29-1	TRBJ2-5
CASSPSPGQAPLKLFF	TGTGCCAGCAGTCCCTCCCCCGGACAGGCGCCCTTAAAACTGTTTTTT	TRBD1	few	TRBV27	TRBJ1-4
CASIAGPNSPLHF	TGTGCCAGCATCGCGGGACCGAATTCACCCCTCCACTTT	-	once	TRBV2	TRBJ1-6
CASSQDIPRYSNQPQHF	TGCGCCAGCAGCCAAGATATCCCTAGATATAGCAATCAGCCCCAGCATTTT	-	-	TRBV4-1	TRBJ1-5
CASSLWDSSSYNEQFF	TGCGCCAGCAGCTTATGGGACTCGAGCTCCTACAATGAGCAGTTCTTC	-	-	TRBV5-1	TRBJ2-1
CASNRRTGELFF	TGTGCCAGCAACAGAAGGACCGGGGAGCTGTTTTTT	-	-	TRBV6-6	TRBJ2-2
CASSHSTGAISGEAFF	TGTGCCAGCAGCCATTCGACAGGGGCGATCTCCGGTGAAGCTTTCTTT	TRBD1	-	TRBV4-2	TRBJ1-1
CASSYSLQNSPLHF	TGTGCCAGCAGTTACTCGTTACAGAATTCACCCCTCCACTTT	-	once	TRBV6-5	TRBJ1-6
CASSLDRWRGEDEAFF	TGTGCCAGCAGCTTAGATCGTTGGCGCGGGGAGGACGAAGCTTTCTTT	-	-	TRBV11-2	TRBJ1-1
CAISESSGVTFRLEDTQYF	TGTGCCATCAGTGAGTCAAGCGGAGTTACATTTAGGTTGGAAGATACGCAGTATTTT	-	once	TRBV10-3	TRBJ2-3
CASSYLEVGGEQYF	TGTGCCAGCAGTTACTTAGAGGTCGGGGGCGAGCAGTACTTC	-	-	TRBV6-5	TRBJ2-7
CASSPGGGRQNGYTF	TGCGCCAGCAGCCCAGGAGGAGGGCGCCAGAACGGCTACACCTTC	-	-	TRBV4-1	TRBJ1-2
CASSRGLDQPQHF	TGTGCCAGCAGCCGCGGACTGGATCAGCCCCAGCATTTT	-	-	TRBV7-9	TRBJ1-5
CASSRTGDEAFF	TGTGCCAGCAGCCGCACGGGTGATGAAGCTTTCTTT	-	-	TRBV7-9	TRBJ1-1
CASSIGVSTDTQYF	TGTGCCAGCAGTATAGGGGTTAGCACAGATACGCAGTATTTT	-	-	TRBV2	TRBJ2-3